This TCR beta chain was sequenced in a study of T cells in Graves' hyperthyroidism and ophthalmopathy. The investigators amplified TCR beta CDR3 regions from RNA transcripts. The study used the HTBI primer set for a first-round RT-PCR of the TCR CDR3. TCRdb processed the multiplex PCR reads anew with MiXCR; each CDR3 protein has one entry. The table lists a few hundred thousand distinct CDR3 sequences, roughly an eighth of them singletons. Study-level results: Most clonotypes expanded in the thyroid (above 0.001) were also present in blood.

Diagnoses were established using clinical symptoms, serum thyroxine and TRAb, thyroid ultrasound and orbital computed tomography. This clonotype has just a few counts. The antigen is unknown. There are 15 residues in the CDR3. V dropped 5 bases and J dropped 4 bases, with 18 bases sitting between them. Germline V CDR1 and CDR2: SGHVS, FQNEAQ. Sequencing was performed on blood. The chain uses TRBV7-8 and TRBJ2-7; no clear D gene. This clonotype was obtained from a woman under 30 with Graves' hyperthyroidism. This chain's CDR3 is CASSPKRLSLYEQYF. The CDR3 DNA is TGTGCCAGCAGCCCCAAACGCCTATCCCTATACGAGCAGTACTTC. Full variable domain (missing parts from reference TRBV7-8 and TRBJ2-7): GAGVSQSPRYKVAKRGQDVALRCDPISGHVSLFWYQQALGQGPEFLTYFQNEAQLDKSGLPSDRFFAERPEGSVSTLKIQRTQQEDSAVYLCASSPKRLSLYEQYFGPGTRLTVT.